One and the same sample provided the 3 T cell receptor beta chains below, sequenced in a study of blood T cell repertoires in COVID-19. Clones were sequenced by immunoSEQ multiplex PCR, and TCRdb holds only the in-frame ones, with some missing. Seen here are 60,000 to 90,000 clones, over 70% observed once, and the top ten hold around 21%. Specimen: peripheral blood. Every receptor here comes from a man in his sixties with acute or convalescent COVID-19.

J is TRBJ2-4 and V is TRBV7-3; weak D call: TRBD2 (5 bases). Germline V gene lookup returns CDR1 SGHTA and CDR2 FQGTGA. Trimming removed 1 base from V and 9 bases from J, with 10 bases in between. The CDR3 spans 13 residues. The CDR3 bases are TGTGCCAGCAGCTTAAATAAAGGGAGCATTCAGTACTTC. Its translation is CASSLNKGSIQYF.

The sample holds a few counts of this clone. The genes are TRBV7-9 and TRBJ1-6; D call uncertain. The CDR3 totals 14 residues. Germline CDR1 SEHNR, CDR2 FQNEAQ (reference sequence). Trimming took off 5 bases at V and 10 bases at J, with 15 bases between the two ends. The CDR3 bases are TGTGCCAGCAGCCCCTATTTAGCGGGGTCACCCCTCCACTTT. Amino acids: CASSPYLAGSPLHF.

V is TRBV7-2 and J is TRBJ1-2, with TRBD1 as a possible D gene (6 bases). V was pared by 3 bases and J by 5 bases, with 16 bases between. The CDR3 has 15 residues. Germline CDR1 is SGHTA and CDR2 is FQGNSA. The CDR3 nucleotides read TGTGCCAGCAGCTTGGGCGGACAGAAAACTTATGGCTACACCTTC. Its protein product is CASSLGGQKTYGYTF.